This T cell receptor beta chain was identified during a study of T cell changes during pregnancy in multiple sclerosis. Some clones are missing from TCRdb's copy, which holds only in-frame ones; the method was immunoSEQ multiplex PCR. This table has about 75,000 clones, nearly 95% appearing once. Germline V gene data show CDR1 as MNHEY and CDR2 as SVGAGI. This CDR3 region has 15 residues. Between the trimmed V and J ends, which lost 2 bases and 0 bases, there was a span of 11 bases. This sequence originates from a female donor with multiple sclerosis, enrolled in a pregnancy study. J is TRBJ2-7 and V is TRBV6-5; a possible D gene is TRBD1 (6 bases). This specimen was CD4+ T cells from peripheral blood mononuclear cells, taken after pregnancy. The DNA for the CDR3 is TGTGCCAGCAGTTACGGGGGCAACCCCTCCTACGAGCAGTACTTC. It codes for CASSYGGNPSYEQYF.